This entry lists 31 T cell receptor beta chains sequenced from one sample in a study of OX40 agonist ivuxolimab in advanced cancers. Assay used: immunoSEQ multiplex PCR; TCRdb lists only in-frame clones, some missing. The sample lists roughly 76,000 clones, around 87% occurring once. The specimen comprised CD4+ or CD8+ T cells sorted from blood, sampled in a trial of the OX40 agonist ivuxolimab. All receptors derive from an adult with an advanced solid tumor such as melanoma, head and neck, liver or kidney cancer.

The CDR3 nucleotides are TGTGCCAGCTCACCACAGGGACGGATGAATGAGCAGTTCTTC. It encodes CASSPQGRMNEQFF. The chain recombines TRBV18 with TRBJ2-1, with D possibly being TRBD1 or TRBD2 (5 bases each). V was cut by 1 base and J by 7 bases, with 11 bases left in between. There are 14 residues in the CDR3. CDR1 is KGHSH, CDR2 LQKENI, per germline.

This sequence joins TRBV5-4 and TRBJ1-4; D is possibly TRBD1 (6 bases). This CDR3 has 14 residues. Trimming removed 1 base from V and 7 bases from J, with 11 bases in between. Germline V gene data show CDR1 as SGHNT and CDR2 as YYREEE (reference sequence). The chain's CDR3 is CASSLSRGIEKLFF. The CDR3 DNA reads TGTGCCAGCAGCTTGAGCAGGGGAATTGAAAAACTGTTTTTT. Variable domain in full (rest from reference TRBV5-4 and TRBJ1-4): ETGVTQSPTHLIKTRGQQVTLRCSSQSGHNTVSWYQQALGQGPQFIFQYYREEENGRGNFPPRFSGLQFPNYSSELNVNALELDDSALYLCASSLSRGIEKLFFGSGTQLSVL.

CDR3 in amino acids: CASSLSGLGHEQYF. The CDR3 nucleotides read TGTGCCAGCAGCTTATCAGGGTTGGGCCACGAGCAGTACTTC. The J gene is TRBJ2-7, the V gene TRBV7-8, with D possibly matching TRBD1 (5 bases). This CDR3 comprises 14 residues. Per the germline V gene, CDR1 is SGHVS and CDR2 is FQNEAQ. V lost 2 bases to trimming and J lost 5 bases, with 13 bases between them.

J is TRBJ1-3 and V is TRBV30; D not resolved. V gave up 4 bases and J gave up 4 bases, with 8 bases separating them. Germline values: CDR1 GTSNPN, CDR2 SVGIG (reference sequence). The CDR3 is 12 residues long. The CDR3 loop reads CAWKSVGNTIYF. The DNA for the CDR3 is TGTGCCTGGAAAAGCGTCGGAAACACCATATATTTT. Filled out from reference TRBV30 and TRBJ1-3, the complete variable domain reads SQTIHQWPATLVQPVGSPLSLECTVEGTSNPNLYWYRQAAGRGLQLLFYSVGIGQISSEVPQNLSASRPQDRQFILSSKKLLLSDSGFYLCAWKSVGNTIYFGEGSWLTVV.

The chain combines TRBV30 with TRBJ1-2, with D perhaps matching TRBD1 (5 bases). Germline CDR1 and CDR2: GTSNPN and SVGIG (reference sequence). The V and J ends lost 2 bases and 4 bases respectively, with 11 bases between them. The CDR3 consists of 13 residues. The CDR3 spells CAWSPGRSYGYTF. The DNA of the CDR3 is TGTGCCTGGAGTCCAGGGAGAAGCTATGGCTACACCTTC.

This clone appeared once. The V call is TRBV15, the J call TRBJ1-5; D not resolved. Germline V gene sequence: CDR1 LNHNV, CDR2 YYDKDF (reference sequence). CDR3 length equals 13 residues. The ends were cut back, 0 bases at V and 10 bases at J, with 10 bases in the middle. The CDR3 here is CATSRDLIQPQHF. DNA of the CDR3: TGTGCCACCAGCAGAGACCTCATCCAACCCCAGCATTTT.

The rearrangement uses TRBV18 and TRBJ2-7; 14 bases are shared with TRBD2. V shed 6 bases, J shed 5 bases, and the junction held 0 bases outside the gene matches. CDR1 and CDR2 from the germline V gene are KGHSH and LQKENI. The CDR3 totals 13 residues. CDR3 sequence reads: CASSGLAGDEQYF. CDR3 nucleotides: TGTGCCAGCTCGGGACTAGCGGGAGACGAGCAGTACTTC.

This clone has just a few counts. J is TRBJ1-2 and V is TRBV14; no firm D call. Trimming stripped 0 bases from V and 4 bases from J, with 6 bases between. The germline V gene has CDR1 SGHDN and CDR2 FVKESK. This CDR3 is 13 amino acids long. This chain's CDR3 is CASSQEGFYGYTF. DNA for the CDR3: TGTGCCAGCAGCCAAGAAGGGTTCTATGGCTACACCTTC.

The genes are TRBV7-9 and TRBJ2-5, with 12 bases matching TRBD2. The DNA matches TRBJ2-7 better at its end, which makes the J call doubtful. CDR1 SEHNR and CDR2 FQNEAQ come from the germline V gene (reference sequence). There are 17 residues in the CDR3. The CDR3 is CASSRTSGGYSSYEQYF. Written as DNA, the CDR3 is TGTGCCAGCAGCCGTACTAGCGGGGGGTATAGCTCCTACGAGCAGTACTTC.

Note on this clone: Mismatch with germline at one junction end may stem from a read error. The sample carries other DNA sequences with the same CDR3. V and J are TRBV5-8 and TRBJ2-5; TRBD1 might be the D (5 bases). The CDR3 has 13 residues. Germline V lookup: CDR1 SGHTS, CDR2 YDEGEE. The CDR3 spells CASSFYQGETQYF. CDR3 nucleotide sequence: TGTGCCAGTAGCTTTTACCAGGGAGAGACCCAGTACTTC.

The chain employs TRBV10-3 and TRBJ2-2, with TRBD1 matching over 8 bases. The V gene end was trimmed by 3 bases and the J gene end by 0 bases; junction bases not matched to a gene: 6. The CDR3 has 17 residues. Germline V gives CDR1 ENHRY, CDR2 SYGVKD. The CDR3 region has the DNA TGTGCCATCAGTGACCGAGGACAGGGCGCGAACACCGGGGAGCTGTTTTTT. Translation: CAISDRGQGANTGELFF.

The chain uses TRBV28 and TRBJ1-3; maybe TRBD1 (6 bases). CDR1 MDHEN and CDR2 SYDVKM come from the germline V gene. Between the trimmed V and J ends, which lost 3 bases and 3 bases, there was a span of 15 bases. The CDR3 spans 16 residues. DNA for the CDR3: TGTGCCAGCAGTTTCTCCGGACAGTTTATTGGAAACACCATATATTTT. Its translation is CASSFSGQFIGNTIYF.

V and J are TRBV5-1 and TRBJ2-7; no clear D. The germline CDR1 and CDR2 sequences are SGHRS and YFSETQ. CDR3 size: 15 residues. Trimming took 0 bases from V and 0 from J, leaving 10 bases between them. For the CDR3, the DNA is TGCGCCAGCAGCTTGGCAGACTCTAACTCCTACGAGCAGTACTTC. Its translation: CASSLADSNSYEQYF.

J is TRBJ1-2 and V is TRBV6-5, with D tentatively TRBD1 (6 bases). V lost 6 bases and J 7 bases, leaving 15 bases between the germline ends. The CDR3 runs 13 residues. Germline CDR1 and CDR2: MNHEY and SVGAGI. CDR3 in amino acids: CASRKTGSAGYTF. The CDR3 region has the DNA TGTGCCAGCAGAAAGACAGGATCCGCTGGCTACACCTTC.

This sequence joins TRBV6-5 and TRBJ1-2; TRBD1 matches 7 bases. V lost 4 bases and J lost 1; bases outside the gene matches: 9. CDR1 is MNHEY, CDR2 SVGAGI, per germline. The CDR3 runs to 16 residues. The chain's CDR3 is CASSSPGGPDNYGYTF. DNA for the CDR3: TGTGCCAGCAGTTCCCCAGGGGGGCCGGATAACTATGGCTACACCTTC.

J is TRBJ1-4 and V is TRBV15; D possibly corresponds to TRBD1 (5 bases). The CDR3 is 15 residues long. Germline CDR1 is LNHNV and CDR2 is YYDKDF (reference sequence). Trimming removed 0 bases at V and 10 bases at J, with 15 bases between. CDR3 in DNA: TGTGCCACCAGCAGAGATTGGGGGGATCGGGGAAAACTGTTTTTT. Translating gives CATSRDWGDRGKLFF.

The rearrangement links TRBV6-1 to TRBJ1-6; a possible D gene is TRBD1 (5 bases). V was cut by 4 bases and J by 7 bases, with 14 bases left in between. The germline V gene encodes CDR1 MNHNS and CDR2 SASEGT. This CDR3 region has 15 residues. This CDR3 reads CASSVQETFNSPLHF. CDR3 sequence (DNA): TGTGCCAGCAGTGTACAGGAAACTTTCAATTCACCCCTCCACTTT.

J is TRBJ2-1 and V is TRBV7-2; D gene unclear. Trimming left V 5 bases short and J 2 bases short, with 13 bases between. The CDR3 is 15 amino acids. CDR1 and CDR2 from the germline V gene are SGHTA and FQGNSA. The CDR3 spells CASSPVEVAYNEQFF. The CDR3 DNA reads as TGTGCCAGCAGCCCAGTCGAGGTAGCCTACAATGAGCAGTTCTTC. The full variable domain, rest sourced from reference TRBV7-2 and TRBJ2-1, is GAGVSQSPSNKVTEKGKDVELRCDPISGHTALYWYRQSLGQGLEFLIYFQGNSAPDKSGLPSDRFSAERTGGSVSTLTIQRTQQEDSAVYLCASSPVEVAYNEQFFGPGTRLTVL.

V is TRBV9 and J is TRBJ2-3; unclear D gene. V lost 3 bases, J lost 5 bases, and 7 bases lay in between. Germline V gene data show CDR1 as SGDLS and CDR2 as YYNGEE. This CDR3 region has 12 residues. The CDR3 loop is CASSGDLDTQYF. CDR3 sequence (DNA): TGTGCCAGCAGCGGGGATCTAGATACGCAGTATTTT. Based on the CDR3 plus reference TRBV9 and TRBJ2-3, the full variable domain is DSGVTQTPKHLITATGQRVTLRCSPRSGDLSVYWYQQSLDQGLQFLIQYYNGEERAKGNILERFSAQQFPDLHSELNLSSLELGDSALYFCASSGDLDTQYFGPGTRLTVL.

The chain uses TRBV7-2 and TRBJ1-2, with D hard to call. CDR1 and CDR2 (germline): SGHTA, FQGNSA. Trimming cost V 5 bases and J 8 bases, with 15 bases left between them. CDR3 length: 13 amino acids. CDR3 protein: CASSPNRGYGYTF. CDR3 in DNA: TGTGCCAGCAGCCCTAATAGAGGGTACGGCTACACCTTC.

The chain links TRBV7-3 to TRBJ1-2; maybe TRBD1 (6 bases). The V end was cut by 0 bases, the J end by 3 bases, with 8 bases between. The V gene's germline CDR1 is SGHTA and CDR2 FQGTGA. This CDR3 has 14 residues. CDR3 bases: TGTGCCAGCAGCTTAACCGGGGGCGACTATGGCTACACCTTC. The encoded protein is CASSLTGGDYGYTF.

This rearrangement joins TRBV7-2 to TRBJ1-6; 8 bases agree with TRBD1. Germline loops: CDR1 SGHTA, CDR2 FQGNSA. The trim removed 3 bases at V and 1 base at J, leaving 8 bases unmatched. CDR3 length: 18 residues. The CDR3 nucleotides read TGTGCCAGCAGCTTTGTGGTCAGGGGGCTTTCCTATAATTCACCCCTCCACTTT. Translating it yields CASSFVVRGLSYNSPLHF.

This clone was seen only once. The chain uses TRBV5-1 and TRBJ2-5, with D unclear. This CDR3 is 14 amino acids long. Deletions cut 0 bases from V and 0 bases from J, with 6 bases between. Germline CDR1 and CDR2: SGHRS and YFSETQ. The CDR3 nucleotides read TGCGCCAGCAGCTTGGGTGGAAACCAAGAGACCCAGTACTTC. Its translation is CASSLGGNQETQYF. Full variable domain (rest looked up from reference TRBV5-1 and TRBJ2-5): KAGVTQTPRYLIKTRGQQVTLSCSPISGHRSVSWYQQTPGQGLQFLFEYFSETQRNKGNFPGRFSGRQFSNSRSEMNVSTLELGDSALYLCASSLGGNQETQYFGPGTRLLVL.

This sequence joins TRBV7-9 and TRBJ2-5, with TRBD1 identical over 8 bases. The CDR3 extends over 15 amino acids. Germline-derived CDR1 and CDR2 are SEHNR and FQNEAQ (reference sequence). V shed 3 bases and J 2 bases; nucleotides not matched to a gene: 5. CDR3 nucleotides: TGTGCCAGCAGCTTCACAGGGGGACCACAAGAGACCCAGTACTTC. Its protein is CASSFTGGPQETQYF.

A single count supports this clone. This chain uses TRBV29-1 with TRBJ2-7; 11 nucleotides align to TRBD2. Per germline, CDR1 SQVTM and CDR2 ANQGSEA. The V gene end was trimmed by 7 bases and the J gene end by 0 bases; junction bases not matched to a gene: 14. The CDR3 has 17 amino acids. DNA for the CDR3: TGCAGCGCCTATTTAAAGACTAGCGGGACTCTCTCCTACGAGCAGTACTTC. It encodes CSAYLKTSGTLSYEQYF.

This chain connects TRBV5-6 to TRBJ1-3, with D unclear. In germline, CDR1 is SGHDT, CDR2 YYEEEE. This CDR3 is built from 15 residues. The V gene lost 0 bases and the J gene lost 2 bases, with 9 bases spanning the gap. CDR3 amino acids: CASSLESYAGNTIYF. CDR3 DNA sequence: TGTGCCAGCAGCTTGGAGAGTTACGCTGGAAACACCATATATTTT.

The V gene is TRBV10-2, the J gene TRBJ2-7; a weak D match, TRBD1 (7 bases). The V end lost 7 bases, the J end lost 0 bases, and 16 bases lay between the germline ends. This CDR3 region has 15 residues. CDR1 WSHSY and CDR2 SAAADI come from the germline V gene. The CDR3, as DNA: TGCGCCAGCACCCGGGGGACAGACAGCTCCTACGAGCAGTACTTC. Translating it yields CASTRGTDSSYEQYF.

The rearrangement joins TRBV7-2 to TRBJ2-2, with TRBD2 as a possible D gene (6 bases). Germline V CDR1 and CDR2: SGHTA, FQGNSA. The length of the CDR3 is 14 residues. The ends were cut back, 6 bases at V and 6 bases at J, with 14 bases in the middle. DNA of the CDR3: TGTGCCAGCAGAAATTGGGGGGTCGCCGGGGAGCTGTTTTTT. The encoded protein is CASRNWGVAGELFF.

The chain joins TRBV5-4 to TRBJ1-1; 7 bases line up with TRBD1. Germline-derived CDR1 and CDR2 are SGHNT and YYREEE (reference sequence). The V segment lost 3 bases and the J segment 5 bases; nucleotides outside the gene matches: 7. CDR3 length: 14 residues. The CDR3 here is CASSSGGWGTEAFF. DNA of the CDR3: TGTGCCAGCAGCTCAGGGGGGTGGGGGACTGAAGCTTTCTTT. Filled out from reference TRBV5-4 and TRBJ1-1, the complete variable domain reads ETGVTQSPTHLIKTRGQQVTLRCSSQSGHNTVSWYQQALGQGPQFIFQYYREEENGRGNFPPRFSGLQFPNYSSELNVNALELDDSALYLCASSSGGWGTEAFFGQGTRLTVV.

The count of this clone is one. The chain has TRBV28 and TRBJ1-4; D is ambiguous. The CDR3 has 12 residues. Germline V gene lookup returns CDR1 MDHEN and CDR2 SYDVKM. Trimming removed 7 bases at V and 5 bases at J, with 8 bases between. CDR3 in amino acids: CASTVGNEKLFF. The CDR3 DNA sequence: TGTGCCAGCACTGTAGGGAATGAAAAACTGTTTTTT.

The V and J genes are TRBV5-1 and TRBJ2-7; D is uncertain. V lost 0 bases to trimming and J lost 5 bases, with 6 bases between them. The CDR3 is 12 residues long. Germline V gene sequence: CDR1 SGHRS, CDR2 YFSETQ. The CDR3 bases are TGCGCCAGCAGCTTGGTGGAGAACGAGCAGTACTTC. It codes for CASSLVENEQYF.